The clone carrying this T cell receptor beta chain was counted between two and nine times. Its antigen remains unknown. J gave up 4 bases and V 4 bases, and 3 bases lay outside the gene matches. The CDR3 totals 14 residues. Germline V lookup: CDR1 SGHRS, CDR2 YFSETQ. Via the markers CD45RO/CCR7/CD25/CD127/CD95/CD27, stem cell-like memory, regulatory, central memory and naive CD4+ cells were sorted. Investigators reverse transcribed all isolated RNA, so they sequenced expressed TCRB transcripts. Only in-frame clones appear in the TCRdb table, and some are missing; sequencing was by immunoSEQ multiplex PCR. This table holds 550,000 to 850,000 clones, 13% found once. This sample is part of a study of beta chain features in type 1 diabetes. Points from the study as a whole: Type 1 diabetes patients showed fewer insertions and more deletions at VDJ junctions. There was a moderate but significant shortening of TCRB CDR3s in all four CD4+ subsets of Type 1 diabetes patients.

Source material: naive CD4+ T cells from blood. V usage is TRBV5-1 and J usage is TRBJ1-1, with 11 bases lining up with TRBD1. The clonotype originates from a man younger than 35 with type 1 diabetes. The CDR3 loop reads CASSVGQGATEAFF. DNA of the CDR3: TGCGCCAGCAGCGTTGGACAGGGGGCCACTGAAGCTTTCTTT.